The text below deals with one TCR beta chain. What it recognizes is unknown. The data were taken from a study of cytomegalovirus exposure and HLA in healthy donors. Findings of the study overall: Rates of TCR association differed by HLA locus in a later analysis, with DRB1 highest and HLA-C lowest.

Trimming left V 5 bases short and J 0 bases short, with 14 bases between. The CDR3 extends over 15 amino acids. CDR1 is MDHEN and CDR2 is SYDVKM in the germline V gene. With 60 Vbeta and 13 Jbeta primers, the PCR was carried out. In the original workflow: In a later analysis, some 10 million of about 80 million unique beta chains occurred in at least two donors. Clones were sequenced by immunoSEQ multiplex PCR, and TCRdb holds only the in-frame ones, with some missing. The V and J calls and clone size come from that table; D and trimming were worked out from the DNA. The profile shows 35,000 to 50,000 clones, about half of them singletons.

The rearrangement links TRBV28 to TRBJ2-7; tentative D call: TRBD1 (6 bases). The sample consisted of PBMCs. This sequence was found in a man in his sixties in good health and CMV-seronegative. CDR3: CASSISGTTSYEQYF. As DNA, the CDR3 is TGTGCCAGCAGTATATCCGGGACAACCTCCTACGAGCAGTACTTC.